This is a list of T cell receptor beta chains from one sample in a study of shared clonotypes between healthy human individuals. The table came from immunoSEQ multiplex PCR; TCRdb's copy has only in-frame clones and leaves some out. Of around 2,000,000 clones in the sample, approximately 94% were seen once. Sequenced input: naive CD8+ T cells sorted from blood. The origin of the receptors is a man between 18 and 35 years old in good health. Each CDR3 is given without its conserved first and last residue. D genes are given only for firm matches.

D	J	V	CDR3
TRBD1	TRBJ2-7	TRBV29-1	SVRTGISYEQY
TRBD1	TRBJ1-6	TRBV30	AWSAGQGNSPLH
NA	TRBJ2-1	TRBV29-1	SVVGTSLTYNEQF
NA	TRBJ2-7	TRBV27	ASGGTLSYEQY
NA	TRBJ2-2	TRBV7-9	ASSLVEVLFGELF
NA	TRBJ2-3	TRBV27	ASSLEWGFQTDTQY
TRBD1	TRBJ2-7	TRBV5-4	ASSPWTGSYEQY
NA	TRBJ1-1	TRBV5-1	ASSPNRENTEAF
TRBD1	TRBJ2-2	TRBV7-9	ASSTPGTGAPGELF
NA	TRBJ2-7	TRBV13	ASSRNRDNEQY
NA	TRBJ1-3	TRBV5-6	ASSEDLSGNTIY
NA	TRBJ2-5	TRBV4-1	ASSQRGAEQETQY
NA	TRBJ2-7	TRBV9	ASSFPGAYEQY
TRBD1	TRBJ1-1	TRBV11-2	ASSFSQGANTEAF
NA	TRBJ2-5	TRBV6-6	ASSSLGPAETQY
TRBD2	TRBJ2-7	TRBV27	ASTHFRTSGYEQY
NA	TRBJ2-1	TRBV27	ASWSLSSYNEQF
NA	TRBJ2-7	TRBV5-6	ASSLGDGSTYEQY
NA	TRBJ1-5	TRBV2	ASSDPLTVNQPQH
NA	TRBJ2-5	TRBV6-6	ASSYLQGGRETQY
TRBD1	TRBJ1-2	TRBV9	ASSVGQGNYGYT
NA	TRBJ2-3	TRBV27	ASGLRGTDTQY
NA	TRBJ2-5	TRBV7-9	ASSPWDNQETQY
NA	TRBJ2-1	TRBV9	ASSVAPWGDATYNEQF
NA	TRBJ1-4	TRBV10-2	ASSGYREALF
TRBD2	TRBJ2-1	TRBV5-4	ASSLLRGADNEQF
TRBD2	TRBJ2-1	TRBV6-5	ASSYSWTSADNEQF
TRBD1	TRBJ2-7	TRBV5-6	ASSLPQGVHEQY
NA	TRBJ2-3	TRBV5-1	ASSLLPPEIRSI
TRBD2	TRBJ2-7	TRBV10-3	AISDLDGGGDEQY
TRBD1	TRBJ1-1	TRBV27	ASSVGGWGTEAF
NA	TRBJ2-5	TRBV4-1	ASSPGPSRETQY
NA	TRBJ1-1	TRBV19	ASSPAAIYTEAF
NA	TRBJ1-1	TRBV12-5	ASGFGEANTEAF
NA	TRBJ2-7	TRBV5-1	ASSLAGEGARYEQY
TRBD2	TRBJ2-2	TRBV10-1	ASSASGHTGELF
NA	TRBJ2-3	TRBV2	ASRDYYTDTQY
NA	TRBJ2-7	TRBV4-1	ASSPKPDSYEQY
NA	TRBJ2-2	TRBV7-9	ASSLAISGNTGELF
NA	TRBJ2-7	TRBV4-2	ASSFQGGGAYEQY
TRBD1	TRBJ2-2	TRBV4-1	ASSRTGGNTGELF
TRBD1	TRBJ2-5	TRBV5-1	ASSLLTNRDRGQETQY
NA	TRBJ1-4	TRBV27	ASTSGGKLF
NA	TRBJ1-2	TRBV19	ASSPNSYGYT
TRBD1	TRBJ1-1	TRBV19	ASSMTGLLNTEAF
TRBD1	TRBJ1-6	TRBV11-2	ASSPVPGQGVSPLH
NA	TRBJ2-2	TRBV6-1	ASEIPSSNGELF